This T cell receptor (beta chain) was captured by sequencing in a study of blood T cell repertoires in COVID-19. Study details: COVID-19 samples from acute and convalescent phases originated in the United States, Italy and Spain. T cells, B-cell-depleted T cells, or PBMCs provided the cDNA or gDNA that served as material.

Germline V gene sequence: CDR1 PRHDT, CDR2 FYEKMQ (reference sequence). The CDR3 extends over 14 amino acids. V lost 5 bases to trimming and J lost 5 bases; unmatched junction nucleotides: 5. As processed by the authors: Scientists estimated how many nucleated cells there were by amplifying reference gene primers. The table came from immunoSEQ multiplex PCR; TCRdb's copy has only in-frame clones and leaves some out. V and J calls plus clone size are reproduced from that table; the DNA served to infer D and trimming. The sample records around 200,000 clones, roughly 86% being singletons. The TCR sequence derives from a man aged 35 to 55 with active or convalescent COVID-19. Sequencing was performed on peripheral blood. This chain links TRBV13 with TRBJ1-1; 10 positions match TRBD1. The DNA of the CDR3 is TGTGCCAGCAGCACACGGGACAGGGGAACTGAAGCTTTCTTT. The encoded protein is CASSTRDRGTEAFF.